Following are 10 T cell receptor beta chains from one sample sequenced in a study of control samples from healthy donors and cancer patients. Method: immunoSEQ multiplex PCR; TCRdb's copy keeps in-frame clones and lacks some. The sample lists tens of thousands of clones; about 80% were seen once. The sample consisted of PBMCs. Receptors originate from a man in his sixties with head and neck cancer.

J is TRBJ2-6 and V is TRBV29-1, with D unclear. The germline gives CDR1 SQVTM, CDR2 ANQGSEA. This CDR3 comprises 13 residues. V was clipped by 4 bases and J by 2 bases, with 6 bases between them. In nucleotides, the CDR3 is TGCAGCGTTGCGGTAACTGGGGCCAACGTCCTGACTTTC. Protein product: CSVAVTGANVLTF.

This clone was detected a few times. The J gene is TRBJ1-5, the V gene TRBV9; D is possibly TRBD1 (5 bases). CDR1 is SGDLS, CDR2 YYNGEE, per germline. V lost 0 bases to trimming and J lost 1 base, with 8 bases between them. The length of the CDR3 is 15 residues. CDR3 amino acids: CASSVGWDSNQPQHF. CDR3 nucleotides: TGTGCCAGCAGCGTAGGGTGGGACAGCAATCAGCCCCAGCATTTT.

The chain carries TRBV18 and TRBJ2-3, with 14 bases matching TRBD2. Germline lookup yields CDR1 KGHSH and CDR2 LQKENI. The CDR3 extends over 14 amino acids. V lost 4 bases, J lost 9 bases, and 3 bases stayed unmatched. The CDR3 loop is CASSRTSGRITQYF. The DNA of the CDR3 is TGTGCCAGCTCACGGACTAGCGGGAGGATCACGCAGTATTTT.

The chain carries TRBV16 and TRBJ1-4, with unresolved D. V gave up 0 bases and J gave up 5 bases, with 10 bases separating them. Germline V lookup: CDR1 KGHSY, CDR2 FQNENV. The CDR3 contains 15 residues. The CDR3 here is CASSQSGYLNEKLFF. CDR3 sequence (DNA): TGTGCCAGCAGCCAATCCGGTTACCTGAATGAAAAACTGTTTTTT. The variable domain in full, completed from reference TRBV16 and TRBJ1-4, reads GEEVAQTPKHLVRGEGQKAKLYCAPIKGHSYVFWYQQVLKNEFKFLISFQNENVFDETGMPKERFSAKCLPNSPCSLEIQATKLEDSAVYFCASSQSGYLNEKLFFGSGTQLSVL.

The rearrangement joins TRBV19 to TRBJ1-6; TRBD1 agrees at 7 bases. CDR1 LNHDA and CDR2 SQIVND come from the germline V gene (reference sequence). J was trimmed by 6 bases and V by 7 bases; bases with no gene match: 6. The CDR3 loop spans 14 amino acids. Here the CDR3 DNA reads TGTGCCAGTACCAGGGGGACCCTTAATTCACCCCTCCACTTT. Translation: CASTRGTLNSPLHF.

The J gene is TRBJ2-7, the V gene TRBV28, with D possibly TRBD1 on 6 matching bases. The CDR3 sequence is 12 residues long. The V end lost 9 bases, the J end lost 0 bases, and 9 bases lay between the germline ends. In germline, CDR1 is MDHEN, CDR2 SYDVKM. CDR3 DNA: TGTGCCAGTGGACAGTTCTCCTACGAGCAGTACTTC. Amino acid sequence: CASGQFSYEQYF.

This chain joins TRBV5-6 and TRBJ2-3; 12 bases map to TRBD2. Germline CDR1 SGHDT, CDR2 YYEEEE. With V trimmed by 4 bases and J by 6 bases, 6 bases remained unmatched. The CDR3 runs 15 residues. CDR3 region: CASSGLAGGSDTQYF. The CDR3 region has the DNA TGTGCCAGCAGCGGTCTAGCGGGAGGGTCCGATACGCAGTATTTT.

This chain's CDR3 is CASSGQGYSPLHF. As DNA, the CDR3 is TGTGCCAGCAGCGGACAGGGTTATTCACCCCTCCACTTT. The rearrangement links TRBV14 to TRBJ1-6; 8 positions match TRBD1. CDR1 is SGHDN and CDR2 is FVKESK in the germline V gene. The junction had 2 bases not matched to a gene; V was cut back by 5 bases and J by 8 bases. The CDR3 contains 13 residues.

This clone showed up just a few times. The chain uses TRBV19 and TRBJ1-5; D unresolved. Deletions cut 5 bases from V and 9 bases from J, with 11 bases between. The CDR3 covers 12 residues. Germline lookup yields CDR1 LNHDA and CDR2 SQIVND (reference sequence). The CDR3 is CASSAPFRPQHF. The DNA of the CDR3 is TGTGCCAGTAGTGCTCCCTTCCGGCCCCAGCATTTT. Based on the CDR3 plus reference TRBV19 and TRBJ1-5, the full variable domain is DGGITQSPKYLFRKEGQNVTLSCEQNLNHDAMYWYRQDPGQGLRLIYYSQIVNDFQKGDIAEGYSVSREKKESFPLTVTSAQKNPTAFYLCASSAPFRPQHFGDGTRLSIL.

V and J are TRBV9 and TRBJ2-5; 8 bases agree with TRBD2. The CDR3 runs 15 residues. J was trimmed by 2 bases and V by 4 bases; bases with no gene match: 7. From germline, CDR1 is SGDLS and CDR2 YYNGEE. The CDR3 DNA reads TGTGCCAGCAGCCCCGGGAGGGGTCTTCAAGAGACCCAGTACTTC. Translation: CASSPGRGLQETQYF.